This TCR beta chain was captured in a study of T cells in Graves' hyperthyroidism and ophthalmopathy. The CDR3 sequence is 17 residues long. V lost 0 bases, J lost 4 bases, and 18 bases lay in between. Germline CDR1 and CDR2: MGHDK and SYGVNS. There were TCR beta CDR3 regions amplified from RNA transcripts. First-round RT-PCR of the TCR CDR3 relied on the HTBI primer set. TCRdb processed the multiplex PCR reads anew with MiXCR; each CDR3 protein has one entry. Of 350,000 or so distinct CDR3 sequences in the sample, about 20% were seen once. The V and J genes are TRBV25-1 and TRBJ2-5; tentatively, D is TRBD1 or TRBD2 (5 bases each). The origin of this receptor is a woman between 45 and 65 years old with Graves' hyperthyroidism. Sequencing was done on a sample of blood. The CDR3 protein is CASSEYSGGWGRETQYF. The CDR3 bases are TGTGCCAGCAGTGAATATAGTGGGGGATGGGGTCGAGAGACCCAGTACTTC.